The rows below give T cell receptor beta chains drawn from one sample of a study of blood T cell repertoires in COVID-19. Assay used: immunoSEQ multiplex PCR; TCRdb lists only in-frame clones, some missing. The sample consists of roughly 130,000 clones, about 88% of them appearing once. The sample was peripheral blood. These receptors were taken from a human donor with COVID-19, enrolled during active disease. The donor label of this sample is uncertain. CDR3s include the opening cysteine and the closing phenylalanine or tryptophan. A D gene is named only where the DNA matches it firmly. Not every row has a clone size; where given, it reads once, few, many or a size class.

D	J	length	V	size	DNA	CDR3
NA	TRBJ2-2	13	TRBV2	NA	TGTGCCAGCAGTCGACTGAGCACCGGGGAGCTGTTTTTT	CASSRLSTGELFF
NA	TRBJ1-2	14	TRBV6-4	NA	TGTGCCAGCAGTGACTCGGGGGGTAACTATGGCTACACCTTC	CASSDSGGNYGYTF
NA	TRBJ1-5	16	TRBV5-1	NA	TGCGCCAGCAGCTTGGCCCCGGGTACGAAGGATCAGCCCCAGCATTTT	CASSLAPGTKDQPQHF
NA	TRBJ1-3	17	TRBV7-6	NA	TGTGCCAGCAGCTTAGTCCCGAGGGGGAGCCGCGGAAACACCATATATTTT	CASSLVPRGSRGNTIYF
TRBD1	TRBJ1-6	14	TRBV5-1	NA	TGCGCCAGCAGCCCGGGACAGCAGAATTCACCCCTCCACTTT	CASSPGQQNSPLHF
NA	TRBJ1-1	13	TRBV25-1	NA	TGTGCCAGCTCAGGCCCTTCAACAGATGAAGCTTTCTTT	CASSGPSTDEAFF
TRBD1	TRBJ1-3	13	TRBV12-3/TRBV12-4	NA	TGTGCCAGCAGTCGGACAGGAGGAAGCACCATATATTTT	CASSRTGGSTIYF
TRBD2	TRBJ2-7	16	TRBV19	NA	TGTGCCAGTAGTATTATTGGCGGGAGGAACTCCTACGAGCAGTACTTC	CASSIIGGRNSYEQYF
NA	TRBJ1-4	14	TRBV7-9	NA	TGTGCCAGCAGCTGGTCGGCAGGGGCTGAAAAACTGTTTTTT	CASSWSAGAEKLFF
TRBD1	TRBJ1-4	16	TRBV3-1/TRBV3-2	NA	TGTGCCAGCAGCCTTGGACAGGGGACAACTAATGAAAAACTGTTTTTT	CASSLGQGTTNEKLFF
NA	TRBJ1-5	16	TRBV4-1	NA	TGCGCCAGCAGCCAGTTAACCACAGGGTTGGGTCAGCCCCAGCATTTT	CASSQLTTGLGQPQHF
TRBD2	TRBJ2-1	13	TRBV5-1	NA	TGCGCCAGCAGCTTGGGAGAGGGAGGGTCCCAGTTCTTC	CASSLGEGGSQFF
TRBD1	TRBJ2-1	13	TRBV5-1	NA	TGCGCCAGCAGCTTGGGGACAGGGGGCGAGCAGTTCTTC	CASSLGTGGEQFF
TRBD2	TRBJ2-3	15	TRBV3-1/TRBV3-2	NA	TGTGCCAGCAGCCAAACTAGCGGAAGCACAGATACGCAGTATTTT	CASSQTSGSTDTQYF
NA	TRBJ1-1	15	TRBV19	NA	TGTGCCAGTAGTATCGCCGGACAAGAGAACACTGAAGCTTTCTTT	CASSIAGQENTEAFF
NA	TRBJ2-7	14	TRBV5-1	NA	TGCGCCAGCAGTGGGGCGGGGCTCTCCTACGAGCAGTACTTC	CASSGAGLSYEQYF
TRBD1	TRBJ1-6	16	TRBV7-6	NA	TGTGCCAGCAGCGACGCGGGACAGGGGTTGGGTTCACCCCTCCACTTT	CASSDAGQGLGSPLHF
NA	TRBJ1-2	14	TRBV18	NA	TGTGCCAGCTCACCAGGGGCAGGCTACTATGGCTACACCTTC	CASSPGAGYYGYTF
TRBD2	TRBJ2-1	16	TRBV11-3	NA	TGTGCCAGCAGCTTAGGTCAGCGGGGGTTGGGCTATGAGCAGTTCTTC	CASSLGQRGLGYEQFF
TRBD1	TRBJ2-1	16	TRBV12-5	NA	TGTGCTAGTGGTCCGTTGGGGGACAGCTTTTACAATGAGCAGTTCTTC	CASGPLGDSFYNEQFF
NA	TRBJ2-5	15	TRBV5-3	NA	TGTGCCAGAAGCCCCACCTCGGGGGGCCCAGAGACCCAGTACTTC	CARSPTSGGPETQYF
NA	TRBJ2-3	13	TRBV5-1	NA	TGCGCCAGCAGCGGACAAGGCACAGATACGCAGTATTTT	CASSGQGTDTQYF
TRBD1	TRBJ1-1	17	TRBV6-2/TRBV6-3	once	TGTGCCAGCAGTTACGACCTGGACAGGGGGTCCAACACTGAAGCTTTCTTT	CASSYDLDRGSNTEAFF
TRBD2	TRBJ2-1	16	TRBV24-1	NA	TGTGCCACCAGTGATCCCGGGACTAGCGGGAGTGATGAGCAGTTCTTC	CATSDPGTSGSDEQFF
NA	TRBJ2-5	13	TRBV25-1	NA	TGTGCCTCCCGGGGGGCAGGGATCGAGACCCAGTACTTC	CASRGAGIETQYF
NA	TRBJ2-7	13	TRBV10-3	NA	TGTGCCATCAGTGACCAGGACTGGTACGAGCAGTACTTC	CAISDQDWYEQYF
TRBD2	TRBJ2-3	17	TRBV4-1	NA	TGCGCCAGCAGCCAAGAGCCCGGCGGGAGGGCTGGAGATACGCAGTATTTT	CASSQEPGGRAGDTQYF
NA	TRBJ1-1	12	TRBV6-1	NA	TGTGCCAGCACCCGCGGTGAAACTGAAGCTTTCTTT	CASTRGETEAFF
NA	TRBJ2-1	14	TRBV7-2	NA	TGTGCCAGCGGCTGGAGGACAGATTACAATGAGCAGTTCTTC	CASGWRTDYNEQFF
TRBD1	TRBJ1-2	18	TRBV6-1	NA	TGTGCCAGCAGTGAAGACTATAGCCTCGCAGGGGGTAACTATGGCTACACCTTC	CASSEDYSLAGGNYGYTF
NA	TRBJ2-5	13	TRBV18	NA	TGTGCCAGCTCACCACCGTCGGAAGAGACCCAGTACTTC	CASSPPSEETQYF
TRBD2	TRBJ2-1	17	TRBV3-1/TRBV3-2	NA	TGTGCCAGCAGCCAAGTTCATCGGTCTAGCGGGGGGGCCGGGCAGTTCTTC	CASSQVHRSSGGAGQFF
NA	TRBJ2-2	15	TRBV21-1	few	TGTGCCAGCAGCCCGCCCAGGGGGCACCTGGCAGAGCTGTTTTTT	CASSPPRGHLAELFF
TRBD1	TRBJ1-4	16	TRBV5-1	NA	TGCGCCAGCAGCGTAGGTACAGGGGCCACTAATGAAAAACTGTTTTTT	CASSVGTGATNEKLFF
NA	TRBJ1-2	15	TRBV9	few	TGTGCCAGCAGCGTAGAGGCAGGGTCTAACTATGGCTACACCTTC	CASSVEAGSNYGYTF
NA	TRBJ2-7	11	TRBV5-6	NA	TGTGCCAGCAGCCTCGGGGGCGAGCAGTACTTC	CASSLGGEQYF
TRBD2	TRBJ2-1	17	TRBV5-4	NA	TGTGCCAGCAGCTTGGACCCCGCGGGGGGGCCTCGAGATGAGCAGTTCTTC	CASSLDPAGGPRDEQFF
TRBD2	TRBJ2-7	15	TRBV28	NA	TGTGCCAGCAGTTCACCCGGGACTAAGCTCTACGAGCAGTACTTC	CASSSPGTKLYEQYF
TRBD1	TRBJ1-3	18	TRBV27	NA	TGTGCCAGCAGTTTTCCGGACAGGAGGCCCCAGAATGGAAACACCATATATTTT	CASSFPDRRPQNGNTIYF
TRBD1	TRBJ1-2	14	TRBV6-6	once	TGTGCCATCACCCCGACAGGGGGATCTTATGGCTACACCTTC	CAITPTGGSYGYTF
NA	TRBJ1-1	14	TRBV19	NA	TGTGCCAGTAGTATTCTAGGAAGGAACACTGAAGCTTTCTTT	CASSILGRNTEAFF
NA	TRBJ1-6	16	TRBV28	NA	TGTGCCAGCAGTTTCGGGGGGTGGCAGGCTAATTCACCCCTCCACTTT	CASSFGGWQANSPLHF
TRBD1	TRBJ1-1	14	TRBV9	NA	TGTGCCAGCAGCCCGAGACAGGGTGGCACTGAAGCTTTCTTT	CASSPRQGGTEAFF
TRBD1	TRBJ1-4	14	TRBV19	NA	TGTGCCAGCACTCGACAGGGCGGAAGGGAAAAACTGTTTTTT	CASTRQGGREKLFF
NA	TRBJ1-1	14	TRBV9	NA	TGTGCCAGCAGCGTGGGACAATTGAACACTGAAGCTTTCTTT	CASSVGQLNTEAFF
TRBD1	TRBJ1-1	12	TRBV10-2	NA	TGCGCCAGCAGTGAGTGGACAGGGGAGGCTTTCTTT	CASSEWTGEAFF
TRBD1	TRBJ1-3	17	TRBV16	once	TGTGCCAGCAGCCTGGGAGACAGGGTGCTCTCTGGAAACACCATATATTTT	CASSLGDRVLSGNTIYF
TRBD1	TRBJ1-1	13	TRBV6-5	NA	TGTGCCAGTAGGGGACAGCAGAACACTGAAGCTTTCTTT	CASRGQQNTEAFF
NA	TRBJ1-1	13	TRBV15	NA	TGTGCCACCAGCAGAGATTTAGCGTCTCGGGCTTTCTTT	CATSRDLASRAFF
NA	TRBJ1-3	15	TRBV4-1	NA	TGCGCCAGCAGCCAAGTTACAGGGAGAGCGAACACCATATATTTT	CASSQVTGRANTIYF
TRBD2	TRBJ2-1	15	TRBV25-1	NA	TGTGCCAGCAGTGAATGGGACGGGGGGGCTCATGAGCAGTTCTTC	CASSEWDGGAHEQFF